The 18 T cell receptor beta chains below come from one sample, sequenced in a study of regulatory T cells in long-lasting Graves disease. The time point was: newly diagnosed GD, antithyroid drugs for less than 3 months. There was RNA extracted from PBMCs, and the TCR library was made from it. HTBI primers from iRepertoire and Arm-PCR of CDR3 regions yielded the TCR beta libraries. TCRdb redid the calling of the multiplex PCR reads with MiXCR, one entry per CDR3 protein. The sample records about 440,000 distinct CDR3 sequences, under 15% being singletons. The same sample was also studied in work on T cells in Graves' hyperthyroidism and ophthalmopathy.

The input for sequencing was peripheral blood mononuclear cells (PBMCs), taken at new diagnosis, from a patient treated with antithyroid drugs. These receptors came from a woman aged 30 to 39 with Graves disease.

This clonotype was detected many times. The CDR3 nucleotides are TGTGCCAGCAGCTTCGGGGTTGAAGCTTTCTTT. It codes for CASSFGVEAFF. The chain uses TRBV12-3 or TRBV12-4 and TRBJ1-1, with D hard to call. Trimming removed 6 bases at V and 7 bases at J, with 9 bases between. This CDR3 region has 11 residues.

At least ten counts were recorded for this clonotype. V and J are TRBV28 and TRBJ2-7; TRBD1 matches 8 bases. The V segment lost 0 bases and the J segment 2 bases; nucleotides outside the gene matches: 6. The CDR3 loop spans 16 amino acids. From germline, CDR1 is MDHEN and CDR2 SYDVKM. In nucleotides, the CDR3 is TGTGCCAGCAGTTTATGGGGCAGGGGGCAGCCCTACGAGCAGTACTTC. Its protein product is CASSLWGRGQPYEQYF.

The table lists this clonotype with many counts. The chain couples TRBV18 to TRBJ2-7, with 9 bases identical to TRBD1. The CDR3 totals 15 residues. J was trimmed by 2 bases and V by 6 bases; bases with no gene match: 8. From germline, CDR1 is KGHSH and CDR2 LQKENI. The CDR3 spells CASSPAGQGPYEQYF. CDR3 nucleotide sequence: TGTGCCAGCTCCCCCGCGGGACAGGGCCCCTACGAGCAGTACTTC.

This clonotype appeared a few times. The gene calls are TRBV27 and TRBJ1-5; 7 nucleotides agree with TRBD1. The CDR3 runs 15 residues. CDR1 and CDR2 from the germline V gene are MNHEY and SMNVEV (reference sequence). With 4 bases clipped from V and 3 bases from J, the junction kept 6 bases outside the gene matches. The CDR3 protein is CASSSGTAFNQPQHF. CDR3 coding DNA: TGTGCCAGCAGTTCAGGGACAGCCTTCAATCAGCCCCAGCATTTT.

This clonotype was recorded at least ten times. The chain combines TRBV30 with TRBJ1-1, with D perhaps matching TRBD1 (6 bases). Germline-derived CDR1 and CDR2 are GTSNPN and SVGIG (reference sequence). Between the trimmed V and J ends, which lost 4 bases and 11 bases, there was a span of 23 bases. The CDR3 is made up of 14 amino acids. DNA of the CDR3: TGTGCCTGGATCCCACGGTTAAGACAGGTTGCTGCTTTCTTT. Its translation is CAWIPRLRQVAAFF.

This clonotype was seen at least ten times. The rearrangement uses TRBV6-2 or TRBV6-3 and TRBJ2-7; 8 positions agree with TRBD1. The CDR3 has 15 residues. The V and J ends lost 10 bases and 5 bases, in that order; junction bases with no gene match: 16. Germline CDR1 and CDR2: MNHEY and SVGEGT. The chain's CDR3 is CATRQGMDRDDEQYF. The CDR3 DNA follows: TGTGCCACACGCCAAGGGATGGACAGGGACGACGAGCAGTACTTC.

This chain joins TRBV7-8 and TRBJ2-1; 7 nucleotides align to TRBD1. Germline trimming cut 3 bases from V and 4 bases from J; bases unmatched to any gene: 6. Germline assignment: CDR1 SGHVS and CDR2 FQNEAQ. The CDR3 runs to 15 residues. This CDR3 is CASSFGTAIYNEQFF. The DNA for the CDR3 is TGTGCCAGCAGCTTCGGGACAGCTATATACAATGAGCAGTTCTTC.

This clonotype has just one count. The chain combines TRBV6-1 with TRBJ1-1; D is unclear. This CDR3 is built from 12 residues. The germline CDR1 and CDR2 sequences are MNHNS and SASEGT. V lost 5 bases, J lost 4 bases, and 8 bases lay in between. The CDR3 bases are TGTGCCAGCAGTCCTCATGGCACTGAAGCTTTCTTT. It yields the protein CASSPHGTEAFF.

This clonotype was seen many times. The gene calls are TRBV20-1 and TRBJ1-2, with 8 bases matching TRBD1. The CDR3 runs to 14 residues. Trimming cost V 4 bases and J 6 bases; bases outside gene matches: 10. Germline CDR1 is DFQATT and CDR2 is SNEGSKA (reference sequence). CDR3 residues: CSAKEDRETNGYTF. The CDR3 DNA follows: TGCAGTGCTAAGGAGGACAGGGAGACAAATGGCTACACCTTC.

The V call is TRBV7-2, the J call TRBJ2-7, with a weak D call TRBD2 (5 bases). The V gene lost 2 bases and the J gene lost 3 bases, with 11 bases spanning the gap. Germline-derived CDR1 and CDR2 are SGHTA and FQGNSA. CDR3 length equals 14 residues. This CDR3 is CASSLIGGVYEQYF. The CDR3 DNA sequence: TGTGCCAGCAGCTTAATTGGAGGAGTCTACGAGCAGTACTTC.

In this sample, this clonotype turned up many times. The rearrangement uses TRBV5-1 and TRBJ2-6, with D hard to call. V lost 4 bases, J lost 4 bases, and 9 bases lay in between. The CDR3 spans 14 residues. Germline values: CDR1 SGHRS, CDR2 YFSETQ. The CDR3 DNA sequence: TGCGCCAGCAGCCTCCTTGTCGGGGCCAACGTCCTGACTTTC. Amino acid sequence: CASSLLVGANVLTF. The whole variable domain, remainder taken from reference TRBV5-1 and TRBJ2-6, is KAGVTQTPRYLIKTRGQQVTLSCSPISGHRSVSWYQQTPGQGLQFLFEYFSETQRNKGNFPGRFSGRQFSNSRSEMNVSTLELGDSALYLCASSLLVGANVLTFGAGSRLTVL.

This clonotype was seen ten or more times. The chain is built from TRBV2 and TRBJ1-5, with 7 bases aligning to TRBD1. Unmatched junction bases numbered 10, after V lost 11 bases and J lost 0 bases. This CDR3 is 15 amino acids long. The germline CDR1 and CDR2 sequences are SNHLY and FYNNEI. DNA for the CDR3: TGTGCCTCTCGGACGGGACAGAATAGCAATCAGCCCCAGCATTTT. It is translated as CASRTGQNSNQPQHF.

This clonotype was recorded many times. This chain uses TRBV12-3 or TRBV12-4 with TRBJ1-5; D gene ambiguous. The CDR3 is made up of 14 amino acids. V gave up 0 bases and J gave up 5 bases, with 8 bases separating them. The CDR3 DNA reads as TGTGCCAGCAGTTTAGCTCCGGGGTATCAGCCCCAGCATTTT. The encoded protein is CASSLAPGYQPQHF.

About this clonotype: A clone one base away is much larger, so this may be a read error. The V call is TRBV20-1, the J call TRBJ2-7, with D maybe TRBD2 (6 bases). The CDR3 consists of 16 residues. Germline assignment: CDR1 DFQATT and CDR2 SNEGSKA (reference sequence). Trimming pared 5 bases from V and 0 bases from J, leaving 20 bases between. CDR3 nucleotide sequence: TGCAGTGCTGCGGGGCTCGACAACAAAATCTCCTACGAGCAGTACTTC. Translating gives CSAAGLDNKISYEQYF.

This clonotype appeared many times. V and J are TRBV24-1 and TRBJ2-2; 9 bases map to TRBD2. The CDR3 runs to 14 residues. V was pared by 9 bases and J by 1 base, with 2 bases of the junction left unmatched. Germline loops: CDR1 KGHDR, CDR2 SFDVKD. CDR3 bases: TGTGCCACCCATAGCGGGAGGAACACCGGGGAGCTGTTTTTT. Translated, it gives CATHSGRNTGELFF.

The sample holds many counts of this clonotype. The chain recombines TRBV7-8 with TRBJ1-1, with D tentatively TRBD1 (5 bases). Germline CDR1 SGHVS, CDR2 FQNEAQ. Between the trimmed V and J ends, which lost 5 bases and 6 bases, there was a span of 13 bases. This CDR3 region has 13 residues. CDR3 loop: CASSIGTNAEAFF. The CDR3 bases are TGTGCCAGCAGCATCGGGACGAATGCTGAAGCTTTCTTT.

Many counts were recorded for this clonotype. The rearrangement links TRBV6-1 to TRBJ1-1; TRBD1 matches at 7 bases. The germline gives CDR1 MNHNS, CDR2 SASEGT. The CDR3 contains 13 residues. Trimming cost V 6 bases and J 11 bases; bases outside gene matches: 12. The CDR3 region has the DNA TGTGCCAGCAGGCCCACCGGACAGGACAAGGCTTTCTTT. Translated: CASRPTGQDKAFF.

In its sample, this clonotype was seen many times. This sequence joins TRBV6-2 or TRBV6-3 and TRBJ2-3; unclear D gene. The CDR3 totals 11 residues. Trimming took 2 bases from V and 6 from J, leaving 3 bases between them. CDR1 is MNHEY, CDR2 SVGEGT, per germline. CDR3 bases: TGTGCCAGCAGTTACGTGGATACGCAGTATTTT. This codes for CASSYVDTQYF.